This is a list of T cell receptor beta chains from one sample in a study of blood T cells in healthy people across ages. One entry per CDR3 protein, called by TCRdb with MiXCR from the 5' RACE reads. The sample lists approximately 1.5 million distinct CDR3 sequences; about 31% were seen once. The sample consisted of blood. The source is a woman aged 25 to 39 in good health. The CDR3 runs from the conserved cysteine through the conserved F or W. The order of the fields is CDR3 DNA, CDR3 protein, D gene, J gene, clone size, V gene. The D gene is left open where the match is weak. Size is stated for part of the rows, as once, few or many counts, or as a class when the clone is expanded.

CDR3 DNA: TGCGCCAGCAGCGGGGGGGCAGTCCTGAACACTGAAGCTTTCTTT
CDR3 protein: CASSGGAVLNTEAFF
D gene: NA
J gene: TRBJ1-1
clone size: NA
V gene: TRBV5-1

CDR3 DNA: TGCGCCAGCCCCTCGGGGCTAGCGCGGTTTGGGAAGCAGTTCTTC
CDR3 protein: CASPSGLARFGKQFF
D gene: NA
J gene: TRBJ2-1
clone size: NA
V gene: TRBV5-1

CDR3 DNA: TGTGCCAGCAGTAGAAGTTCCGAAAACATTCAGTACTTC
CDR3 protein: CASSRSSENIQYF
D gene: NA
J gene: TRBJ2-4
clone size: few
V gene: TRBV2

CDR3 DNA: TGTGCCAGCAGTGAAAGGGGGATTGCCGGGGAGCTGTTTTTT
CDR3 protein: CASSERGIAGELFF
D gene: NA
J gene: TRBJ2-2
clone size: few
V gene: TRBV25-1

CDR3 DNA: TGTGCCACCAGCAGACGTCCAGACAGGGAGCAGTTCTTC
CDR3 protein: CATSRRPDREQFF
D gene: NA
J gene: TRBJ2-1
clone size: NA
V gene: TRBV15

CDR3 DNA: TGTGCCACCTGGACAGGGACAGATACGCAGTATTTT
CDR3 protein: CATWTGTDTQYF
D gene: TRBD1
J gene: TRBJ2-3
clone size: once
V gene: TRBV6-1

CDR3 DNA: TGTGCCAGCAGTGAAGGGGCAGGGTTTCGTCAGCCCCAGCATTTT
CDR3 protein: CASSEGAGFRQPQHF
D gene: NA
J gene: TRBJ1-5
clone size: few
V gene: TRBV6-1

CDR3 DNA: TGCAGTGCTAGCCCTTATGATAGCGGGGGTTATCTCTACGAGCAGTACTTC
CDR3 protein: CSASPYDSGGYLYEQYF
D gene: TRBD2
J gene: TRBJ2-7
clone size: NA
V gene: TRBV20-1

CDR3 DNA: TGTGCCAGCATCGGGCTCGCCTCCTACGAGCAGTACTTC
CDR3 protein: CASIGLASYEQYF
D gene: NA
J gene: TRBJ2-7
clone size: few
V gene: TRBV7-9

CDR3 DNA: TGTGCCAGCAGTCCCGGGGACAGGCAAGGGGAGCAGTTCTTC
CDR3 protein: CASSPGDRQGEQFF
D gene: TRBD1
J gene: TRBJ2-1
clone size: NA
V gene: TRBV6-2/TRBV6-3

CDR3 DNA: TGTGCCAGCAGAGAGGGTGAGGTCGAGCAGTACTTC
CDR3 protein: CASREGEVEQYF
D gene: NA
J gene: TRBJ2-7
clone size: NA
V gene: TRBV21-1

CDR3 DNA: TGTGCCAGCAGGGGGGGGACAGTTCCCCAAGAGACCCAGTACTTC
CDR3 protein: CASRGGTVPQETQYF
D gene: NA
J gene: TRBJ2-5
clone size: few
V gene: TRBV6-1

CDR3 DNA: TGTGCCAGCAGTGATGGACTACCCGGCAATCAGCCCCAGCATTTT
CDR3 protein: CASSDGLPGNQPQHF
D gene: NA
J gene: TRBJ1-5
clone size: NA
V gene: TRBV6-1

CDR3 DNA: TGTGCCACCAGTGCCACCGGGGAGCTGTTTTTT
CDR3 protein: CATSATGELFF
D gene: NA
J gene: TRBJ2-2
clone size: few
V gene: TRBV10-3

CDR3 DNA: TGTGCCAGCTCACCACCGGCTAGCGGGGCAAGCTCCTACGAGCAGTACTTC
CDR3 protein: CASSPPASGASSYEQYF
D gene: TRBD2
J gene: TRBJ2-7
clone size: NA
V gene: TRBV18